The 24 T cell receptor beta chains given below trace back to one sample, sequenced in a study of T cell repertoires in cytomegalovirus infection. MiXCR, run by TCRdb on the reads, gives a single entry per CDR3 protein. Here the sample spans around 270,000 distinct CDR3 sequences, 9.1% being singletons. The sample taken for sequencing was PBMCs. The origin of the receptors is a human donor in good health (CMV status not recorded). Some clones in this sample may be carry-over from other donors' samples.

The chain uses TRBV14 and TRBJ1-4; D not certain. CDR1 is SGHDN, CDR2 FVKESK, per germline. The CDR3 runs 13 residues. Deletions cut 4 bases from V and 5 bases from J, with 8 bases between. CDR3 coding DNA: TGTGCCAGCAGCCGTTGGATAAATGAAAAACTGTTTTTT. This gives the protein CASSRWINEKLFF.

This clonotype has a count of ten or more. The chain has TRBV7-2 and TRBJ2-3; tentative D call: TRBD2 (6 bases). The CDR3 length is 15 residues. The V gene's germline CDR1 is SGHTA and CDR2 FQGNSA. The V gene lost 8 bases and the J gene lost 0 bases, with 15 bases spanning the gap. The CDR3 here is CASVLAGRSTDTQYF. The CDR3 coding sequence is TGTGCCAGCGTACTAGCAGGACGTAGCACAGATACGCAGTATTTT.

As for this clonotype: A much larger clone differs from this one at a single base, so this may be a read error. Here the CDR3 omits its conserved ending phenylalanine or tryptophan, so a read error is the likely source. J is TRBJ1-1 and V is TRBV20-1; D gene uncertain. The V gene's germline CDR1 is DFQATT and CDR2 SNEGSKA (reference sequence). V lost 5 bases and J lost 7, with 11 bases in between. The CDR3 length is 11 residues. The DNA for the CDR3 is TGCAGTGCTGCCCCACAATTTGAAGCTTTCTTA. Residues: CSAAPQFEAFL.

There are many counts of this clonotype. The rearrangement links TRBV7-8 to TRBJ2-7, with 14 bases matching TRBD2. The germline V gene has CDR1 SGHVS and CDR2 FQNEAQ. Germline trimming cut 0 bases from V and 7 bases from J; bases unmatched to any gene: 8. The CDR3 is 17 residues long. CDR3 loop: CASSLAGTSGGKGEQYF. The CDR3 DNA reads as TGTGCCAGCAGCTTAGCCGGGACTAGCGGGGGCAAGGGGGAGCAGTACTTC. Complete variable domain (other parts from reference TRBV7-8 and TRBJ2-7): GAGVSQSPRYKVAKRGQDVALRCDPISGHVSLFWYQQALGQGPEFLTYFQNEAQLDKSGLPSDRFFAERPEGSVSTLKIQRTQQEDSAVYLCASSLAGTSGGKGEQYFGPGTRLTVT.

Only a few counts were recorded for this clonotype. This chain links TRBV27 with TRBJ2-7, with TRBD1 identical over 8 bases. The germline gives CDR1 MNHEY, CDR2 SMNVEV (reference sequence). Trimming at V came to 0 bases and at J to 1 base, leaving 5 bases not matched to a gene. The length of the CDR3 is 16 residues. DNA for the CDR3: TGTGCCAGCAGTTTATCACAGGGGGACCTTTCCTACGAGCAGTACTTC. Translation gives CASSLSQGDLSYEQYF.

This clonotype was seen a handful of times. V and J are TRBV18 and TRBJ2-3, with D possibly called TRBD1 or TRBD2 (5 bases each). Trimming shortened V by 2 bases and J by 5 bases, and 11 bases separated the two germline ends. The CDR3 has 14 residues. Germline V gene sequence: CDR1 KGHSH, CDR2 LQKENI. The CDR3 loop reads CASSPGQRGDTQYF. CDR3 sequence (DNA): TGTGCCAGCTCACCAGGGCAGAGGGGAGATACGCAGTATTTT.

This clonotype came up a few times. The chain carries TRBV11-2 and TRBJ1-1, with D unresolved. The CDR3 runs 13 residues. Germline V gene data show CDR1 as SGHAT and CDR2 as FQNNGV. Trimming took off 11 bases at V and 4 bases at J, with 17 bases between the two ends. The CDR3 DNA reads as TGTGCCCAATCGAGAGGCGGTGGCACTGAAGCTTTCTTT. It yields the protein CAQSRGGGTEAFF.

At least ten counts were recorded for this clonotype. The chain carries TRBV7-6 and TRBJ1-3, with no clear D. In germline, CDR1 is SGHVS, CDR2 FNYEAQ. V was cut by 1 base and J by 1 base, with 8 bases left in between. The CDR3 is made up of 15 amino acids. The CDR3 loop is CASSLEARSGNTIYF. In nucleotides, the CDR3 is TGTGCCAGCAGCTTAGAGGCGAGGTCTGGAAACACCATATATTTT.

The CDR3 loop is CASSHDRGDTEAFF. The CDR3 DNA sequence: TGTGCCAGTAGTCATGACAGGGGCGACACTGAAGCTTTCTTT. The chain is built from TRBV19 and TRBJ1-1, with 8 positions matching TRBD1. Germline loops: CDR1 LNHDA, CDR2 SQIVND (reference sequence). The CDR3 totals 14 residues. V was pared by 5 bases and J by 3 bases, with 5 bases of the junction left unmatched.

In this sample, this clonotype turned up many times. CDR3 in DNA: TGTGCCAGCAGCCCGGGGTTCAATGAGCAGTTCTTC. This encodes CASSPGFNEQFF. V and J are TRBV7-2 and TRBJ2-1; a possible D gene is TRBD2 (5 bases). The CDR3 covers 12 residues. V lost 5 bases, J lost 6 bases, and 8 bases lay in between. CDR1 is SGHTA and CDR2 is FQGNSA in the germline V gene.

Note on this clonotype: A much more abundant neighbour one base away suggests this may be a read error. The V call is TRBV28, the J call TRBJ1-2, with 8 bases that match TRBD1. The CDR3 is 15 residues long. The V gene's germline CDR1 is MDHEN and CDR2 SYDVKM. The CDR3 bases are TGTACCAGCAGTTATCTGGACAGGGCATTCTATGGCTACACCTTC. Protein sequence: CTSSYLDRAFYGYTF.

This sequence joins TRBV28 and TRBJ2-5, with 9 nucleotides matching TRBD1. With 7 bases clipped from V and 5 bases from J, the junction kept 14 bases outside the gene matches. The CDR3 has 16 amino acids. Germline CDR1 reads MDHEN; CDR2 reads SYDVKM. DNA for the CDR3: TGTGCCAGCACCCCAGGAATACAGGGGGCTATGGAGACCCAGTACTTC. It is translated as CASTPGIQGAMETQYF.

In its sample, this clonotype was seen many times. The genes are TRBV28 and TRBJ1-6, with unresolved D. From germline, CDR1 is MDHEN and CDR2 SYDVKM. This CDR3 comprises 16 residues. The V end was cut by 7 bases, the J end by 3 bases, with 16 bases between. This CDR3 is CASKTGVLDYNSPLHF. The CDR3 DNA sequence: TGTGCCAGCAAAACCGGGGTCTTAGACTATAATTCACCCCTCCACTTT.

This clonotype was seen at least ten times. J is TRBJ1-1 and V is TRBV11-3; D not certain. This CDR3 is built from 16 residues. V lost 5 bases, J lost 1 base, and 17 bases lay in between. From germline, CDR1 is SGHNT and CDR2 YENEEA. CDR3 in amino acids: CASSAGGSGTNTEAFF. CDR3 nucleotides: TGTGCCAGCAGCGCCGGTGGGTCAGGAACGAACACTGAAGCTTTCTTT. Using reference TRBV11-3 and TRBJ1-1 for the parts outside the CDR3, the full variable domain is EAGVVQSPRYKIIEKKQPVAFWCNPISGHNTLYWYLQNLGQGPELLIRYENEEAVDDSQLPKDRFSAERLKGVDSTLKIQPAELGDSAVYLCASSAGGSGTNTEAFFGQGTRLTVV.

V gene TRBV14 combines with J gene TRBJ1-4, with D perhaps TRBD1 (5 bases). Germline V gene data show CDR1 as SGHDN and CDR2 as FVKESK. V lost 3 bases and J 8 bases, leaving 10 bases between the germline ends. The CDR3 has 13 amino acids. This CDR3 is CASSHREGEKLFF. The CDR3 bases are TGTGCCAGCAGCCACAGGGAAGGAGAAAAACTGTTTTTT. The full variable domain, rest sourced from reference TRBV14 and TRBJ1-4, is EAGVTQFPSHSVIEKGQTVTLRCDPISGHDNLYWYRRVMGKEIKFLLHFVKESKQDESGMPNNRFLAERTGGTYSTLKVQPAELEDSGVYFCASSHREGEKLFFGSGTQLSVL.

The CDR3 loop is CASSQTAYSNQPQHF. The CDR3 nucleotides read TGTGCCAGCAGTCAGACAGCTTATAGCAATCAGCCCCAGCATTTT. The chain joins TRBV2 to TRBJ1-5, with a possible D match to TRBD1 (5 bases). This CDR3 is built from 15 residues. Trimming cost V 5 bases and J 0 bases, with 11 bases left between them. In germline, CDR1 is SNHLY, CDR2 FYNNEI.

This clonotype was seen ten or more times. The chain employs TRBV18 and TRBJ2-3; 9 nucleotides agree with TRBD1. Germline CDR1 is KGHSH and CDR2 is LQKENI. V was pared by 2 bases and J by 2 bases, with 2 bases of the junction left unmatched. The CDR3 spans 15 residues. In DNA form, the CDR3 reads TGTGCCAGCTCACCATGGGACAGGGCCACAGATACGCAGTATTTT. This codes for CASSPWDRATDTQYF.

This clonotype was seen repeatedly, ten times or more. The gene calls are TRBV24-1 and TRBJ2-6; D remains ambiguous. The V end was cut by 4 bases, the J end by 4 bases, with 7 bases between. Per the germline V gene, CDR1 is KGHDR and CDR2 is SFDVKD. The CDR3 extends over 14 amino acids. The DNA of the CDR3 is TGTGCCACCAGTGACACATCAGGGGCCAACGTCCTGACTTTC. Translated, it gives CATSDTSGANVLTF.

This clonotype has more than one count but fewer than ten. The V and J genes are TRBV5-4 and TRBJ2-7; 7 nucleotides line up with TRBD1. V was pared by 4 bases and J by 6 bases, with 7 bases of the junction left unmatched. The CDR3 totals 13 residues. Germline values: CDR1 SGHNT, CDR2 YYREEE (reference sequence). The CDR3 is CASSIGDRPEQYF. The CDR3 coding sequence is TGTGCCAGCAGCATTGGGGACAGACCCGAGCAGTACTTC.

This clonotype was observed many times. The chain uses TRBV7-6 and TRBJ2-7; D is uncertain. The CDR3 consists of 14 residues. V lost 2 bases and J 5 bases, leaving 13 bases between the germline ends. CDR1 SGHVS and CDR2 FNYEAQ come from the germline V gene. As DNA, the CDR3 is TGTGCCAGCAGCTTATTCGAGCAGGCCAACGAGCAGTACTTC. Amino acids: CASSLFEQANEQYF.

CDR3 residues: CASSYGLAGRENYEQYF. CDR3 DNA: TGCGCCAGCAGCTACGGACTAGCGGGGCGAGAAAACTACGAGCAGTACTTC. The rearrangement uses TRBV5-1 and TRBJ2-7, with TRBD2 identical over 12 bases. Unmatched junction bases numbered 10, after V lost 3 bases and J lost 3 bases. Per germline, CDR1 SGHRS and CDR2 YFSETQ. This CDR3 has 17 amino acids. Variable domain in full (rest from reference TRBV5-1 and TRBJ2-7): KAGVTQTPRYLIKTRGQQVTLSCSPISGHRSVSWYQQTPGQGLQFLFEYFSETQRNKGNFPGRFSGRQFSNSRSEMNVSTLELGDSALYLCASSYGLAGRENYEQYFGPGTRLTVT.

V usage is TRBV6-6 and J usage is TRBJ1-1; 10 bases map to TRBD1. The CDR3 totals 13 residues. With 3 bases clipped from V and 7 bases from J, the junction kept 2 bases outside the gene matches. The germline gives CDR1 MNHNY, CDR2 SVGAGI (reference sequence). This chain's CDR3 is CASSYRDRGEAFF. The CDR3 bases are TGTGCCAGCAGTTATAGGGACAGGGGTGAAGCTTTCTTT.

This clonotype has a count of ten or more. Written as DNA, the CDR3 is TGTGCCAGCAGCGTGGACAGGGGGTACAATGAGCAGTTCTTC. It yields the protein CASSVDRGYNEQFF. This chain links TRBV7-8 with TRBJ2-1, with TRBD1 identical over 10 bases. The CDR3 sequence is 14 residues long. CDR1 and CDR2 (germline): SGHVS, FQNEAQ. V lost 5 bases, J lost 4 bases, and 2 bases stayed unmatched. Looking up the rest from reference TRBV7-8 and TRBJ2-1 gives the full variable domain: GAGVSQSPRYKVAKRGQDVALRCDPISGHVSLFWYQQALGQGPEFLTYFQNEAQLDKSGLPSDRFFAERPEGSVSTLKIQRTQQEDSAVYLCASSVDRGYNEQFFGPGTRLTVL.

This clonotype has only a few counts. This chain connects TRBV19 to TRBJ1-1; TRBD1 agrees at 8 bases. This CDR3 is 16 amino acids long. The germline V gene encodes CDR1 LNHDA and CDR2 SQIVND (reference sequence). Germline trimming cut 5 bases from V and 5 bases from J; bases unmatched to any gene: 13. CDR3 protein: CASSSPRQGMGTEAFF. The CDR3 nucleotides are TGTGCCAGTAGTTCTCCTCGACAGGGGATGGGAACTGAAGCTTTCTTT.